One and the same sample provided the 20 T cell receptor beta chains below, sequenced in a study of vaccination and CD4 T cells after COVID-19. Sequence data for DNA of cultured CD4+ T cells were generated by the Oncomine TCR Beta short-read assay. TCRdb reanalysed the PCR reads using MiXCR and keeps one entry per CDR3 protein. Altogether 17,000 or so distinct CDR3 sequences are present, about three fifths being singletons, with the ten largest covering approximately 7.5%. As for treatment: roughly 10-day PBMC culture with coronavirus spike peptide pools or control peptides (ViraFEST assay). No antigen has been identified for these receptors. Specimen: CD4+ T cells from blood, cultured in vitro. These receptors came from a human donor who had recovered from COVID-19.

In this sample, this clonotype turned up once. The chain joins TRBV7-2 to TRBJ2-3; the match to TRBD2 covers 14 bases. Germline trimming cut 5 bases from V and 4 bases from J; bases unmatched to any gene: 5. CDR3 length: 16 residues. Germline CDR1 reads SGHTA; CDR2 reads FQGNSA. This CDR3 is CASSGLAGGTADTQYF. Here the CDR3 DNA reads TGTGCCAGCAGCGGACTAGCGGGAGGAACCGCAGATACGCAGTATTTT.

This clonotype was picked up a small number of times. The rearrangement joins TRBV19 to TRBJ1-5; D remains unclear. The CDR3 runs 14 residues. Germline V gene data show CDR1 as LNHDA and CDR2 as SQIVND (reference sequence). Between the trimmed V and J ends, which lost 0 bases and 0 bases, there was a span of 3 bases. CDR3 nucleotides: TGTGCCAGTAGTATAGAGTATAGCAATCAGCCCCAGCATTTT. It codes for CASSIEYSNQPQHF.

The V gene is TRBV7-3, the J gene TRBJ2-7; 9 bases map to TRBD1. Germline loops: CDR1 SGHTA, CDR2 FQGTGA. The CDR3 loop spans 15 amino acids. V was clipped by 4 bases and J by 4 bases; unmatched bases: 8. As DNA, the CDR3 is TGTGCCAGCAGCTCGACAGGGGGTAAGGCGTACGAGCAGTACTTC. Its protein is CASSSTGGKAYEQYF.

This clonotype was recorded once. The gene calls are TRBV19 and TRBJ2-3; perhaps D is TRBD1 or TRBD2 (6 bases each). V lost 1 base and J 0 bases, leaving 11 bases between the germline ends. The CDR3 extends over 16 amino acids. Germline lookup yields CDR1 LNHDA and CDR2 SQIVND (reference sequence). CDR3 in DNA: TGTGCCAGTAGTATAGGAGGAGGGGGAAGCACAGATACGCAGTATTTT. Residues: CASSIGGGGSTDTQYF.

This clonotype was observed a handful of times. This sequence joins TRBV7-9 and TRBJ1-1; D gene uncertain. V dropped 2 bases and J dropped 6 bases, with 7 bases sitting between them. The CDR3 runs to 12 residues. Germline lookup yields CDR1 SEHNR and CDR2 FQNEAQ (reference sequence). The CDR3 DNA is TGTGCCAGCAGCTTACAAGACTCTGAAGCTTTCTTT. Translating gives CASSLQDSEAFF.

The chain couples TRBV6-2 or TRBV6-3 to TRBJ1-1; possible D gene TRBD1, 5 bases. V was clipped by 11 bases and J by 8 bases, with 15 bases between them. CDR1 is MNHEY and CDR2 is SVGEGT in the germline V gene. The CDR3 runs to 11 residues. Here the CDR3 DNA reads TGTGCCGCCGAGCGTTGGGGGGAAGCTTTCTTT. It specifies CAAERWGEAFF.

The chain couples TRBV27 to TRBJ1-5, with D possibly TRBD1 on 6 matching bases. Germline assignment: CDR1 MNHEY and CDR2 SMNVEV (reference sequence). The V end lost 2 bases, the J end lost 7 bases, and 12 bases lay between the germline ends. This CDR3 is 14 amino acids long. In nucleotides, the CDR3 is TGTGCCAGCAGTTTAAGGAGTGGGGGCCAGCCCCAGCATTTT. Encoded protein: CASSLRSGGQPQHF.

This clonotype appeared a few times. The rearrangement joins TRBV28 to TRBJ1-5; D ambiguous. Per the germline V gene, CDR1 is MDHEN and CDR2 is SYDVKM. The ends were cut back, 3 bases at V and 11 bases at J, with 11 bases in the middle. The CDR3 runs 12 residues. The CDR3 protein is CASSFGRAAQHF. Here the CDR3 DNA reads TGTGCCAGCAGTTTCGGGAGGGCAGCCCAGCATTTT.

The chain uses TRBV6-5 and TRBJ2-7; 10 bases fit TRBD2. The CDR3 loop spans 18 amino acids. The J segment lost 4 bases and the V segment lost 2 bases, leaving 14 bases of the junction unmatched. Germline CDR1 and CDR2: MNHEY and SVGAGI. The CDR3 protein is CASSYTASGGSIVYEQYF. The CDR3 DNA reads as TGTGCCAGCAGTTACACGGCTAGCGGGGGTTCGATAGTGTACGAGCAGTACTTC.

This sequence joins TRBV6-1 and TRBJ2-1, with 8 bases matching TRBD2. The CDR3 is 15 amino acids. Germline V lookup: CDR1 MNHNS, CDR2 SASEGT. V gave up 8 bases and J gave up 6 bases; unmatched junction bases: 12. Written as DNA, the CDR3 is TGTGCCAGCGGAAAGGGACTAGTAGTATTCAATGAGCAGTTCTTC. Protein sequence: CASGKGLVVFNEQFF.

A few counts support this clonotype. The chain carries TRBV20-1 and TRBJ2-1; perhaps TRBD2 as D (6 bases). Trimming took off 0 bases at V and 7 bases at J, with 16 bases between the two ends. The CDR3 covers 15 residues. Looked up from germline, CDR1 is DFQATT and CDR2 is SNEGSKA (reference sequence). The CDR3 coding sequence is TGCAGTGCTAGAGACCCGCCCGAGACTAGAAATGAGCAGTTCTTC. This encodes CSARDPPETRNEQFF.

This clonotype was detected a few times. The rearrangement joins TRBV10-1 to TRBJ1-5; D is unresolved. The germline V gene has CDR1 WNHNN and CDR2 SYGVQD (reference sequence). Trimming pared 2 bases from V and 3 bases from J, leaving 5 bases between. This CDR3 contains 13 residues. The CDR3 region is CASSETFNQPQHF. CDR3 in DNA: TGCGCCAGCAGTGAGACATTCAATCAGCCCCAGCATTTT.

The V and J genes are TRBV7-9 and TRBJ1-6; possibly TRBD1 for D (5 bases). The CDR3 extends over 12 amino acids. Germline V lookup: CDR1 SEHNR, CDR2 FQNEAQ (reference sequence). Trimming removed 7 bases from V and 10 bases from J, with 11 bases in between. The CDR3 bases are TGTGCCAGCACTTCCGAGGGGTCACCCCTCCACTTT. Residues: CASTSEGSPLHF.

The chain employs TRBV20-1 and TRBJ2-3; 7 nucleotides agree with TRBD1. The length of the CDR3 is 16 residues. V was clipped by 0 bases and J by 11 bases; unmatched bases: 17. Germline V lookup: CDR1 DFQATT, CDR2 SNEGSKA (reference sequence). CDR3 amino acids: CSARDGGTGVNGLQYF. The CDR3 nucleotides read TGCAGTGCTAGAGATGGGGGAACAGGGGTCAATGGCCTGCAGTATTTT.

This clonotype was seen only a few times. This chain connects TRBV27 to TRBJ1-1, with 7 nucleotides matching TRBD1. The CDR3 runs to 14 residues. In germline, CDR1 is MNHEY, CDR2 SMNVEV (reference sequence). J was trimmed by 4 bases and V by 2 bases; bases with no gene match: 4. CDR3 sequence: CASSLQGGGTEAFF. The CDR3 region has the DNA TGTGCCAGCAGTTTACAGGGGGGGGGCACTGAAGCTTTCTTT.

J is TRBJ1-2 and V is TRBV28; 7 positions match TRBD1. V trimming: 7 bases; J trimming: 8 bases; junction bases outside the gene matches: 7. The CDR3 runs to 12 residues. Germline V gives CDR1 MDHEN, CDR2 SYDVKM. The CDR3 region has the DNA TGTGCCAGCACCATCCGGGACAGCGGCTACACCTTC. Encoded protein: CASTIRDSGYTF.

The chain employs TRBV20-1 and TRBJ2-5; 11 bases align to TRBD1. Germline CDR1 reads DFQATT; CDR2 reads SNEGSKA (reference sequence). V was clipped by 4 bases and J by 4 bases; unmatched bases: 5. The length of the CDR3 is 14 residues. The CDR3 here is CSATGQGGPETQYF. The CDR3 DNA is TGCAGTGCTACGGGACAGGGGGGACCAGAGACCCAGTACTTC.

The rearrangement joins TRBV7-6 to TRBJ1-4; no definite D call. This CDR3 is built from 13 residues. Trimming removed 0 bases from V and 7 bases from J, with 6 bases in between. Germline CDR1 and CDR2: SGHVS and FNYEAQ. CDR3 DNA: TGTGCCAGCAGCTTAGCCCCGATTGAAAAACTGTTTTTT. This sequence encodes CASSLAPIEKLFF.

The chain uses TRBV6-1 and TRBJ1-5; the D gene is possibly TRBD1 (6 bases). Trimming took 4 bases from V and 1 from J, leaving 14 bases between them. Germline CDR1 is MNHNS and CDR2 is SASEGT. The length of the CDR3 is 16 residues. This chain's CDR3 is CASSVRRGESNQPQHF. CDR3 in DNA: TGTGCCAGCAGTGTACGCAGGGGAGAAAGCAATCAGCCCCAGCATTTT.

The CDR3 region is CASSFRVGTGPYSNQPQHF. As DNA, the CDR3 is TGTGCCAGCAGTTTTCGCGTGGGGACAGGCCCTTATAGCAATCAGCCCCAGCATTTT. The chain recombines TRBV27 with TRBJ1-5; TRBD1 aligns across 8 bases. CDR3 length: 19 amino acids. CDR1 is MNHEY, CDR2 SMNVEV, per germline (reference sequence). J gave up 0 bases and V 3 bases, and 13 bases lay outside the gene matches.